This TCR beta chain was recorded in a study of T cells in Graves' hyperthyroidism and ophthalmopathy. The wider study: At initial diagnosis, before any treatment had begun, peripheral blood was obtained.

This clonotype was seen ten or more times. Amplification yielded TCR beta CDR3 regions, with RNA transcripts as the source. First-round RT-PCR targeting the TCR CDR3 was performed with the HTBI primer set. TCRdb analysed the multiplex PCR reads with MiXCR anew, one entry per CDR3 protein. The sample lists roughly 500,000 distinct CDR3 sequences; about 16% were seen once. The CDR3 runs 15 residues. Per germline, CDR1 SGHVS and CDR2 FQNEAQ. V shed 1 base and J shed 1 base, with 9 bases lying between them. The clonotype was recovered from a woman in her thirties with Graves' ophthalmopathy. The chain has TRBV7-8 and TRBJ2-3; no clear D gene. Sequencing was performed on blood. As DNA, the CDR3 is TGTGCCAGCAGCTTAGAGTGGGTTCGCACAGATACGCAGTATTTT. Residues: CASSLEWVRTDTQYF.